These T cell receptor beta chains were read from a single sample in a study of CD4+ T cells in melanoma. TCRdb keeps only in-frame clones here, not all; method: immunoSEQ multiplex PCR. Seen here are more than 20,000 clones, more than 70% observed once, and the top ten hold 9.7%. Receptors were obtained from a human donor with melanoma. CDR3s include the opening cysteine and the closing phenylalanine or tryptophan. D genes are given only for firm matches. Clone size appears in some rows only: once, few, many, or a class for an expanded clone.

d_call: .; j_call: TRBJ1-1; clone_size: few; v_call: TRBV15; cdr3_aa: CATSRDWGAAAFF; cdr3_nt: TGTGCCACCAGCAGAGATTGGGGGGCAGCAGCTTTCTTT
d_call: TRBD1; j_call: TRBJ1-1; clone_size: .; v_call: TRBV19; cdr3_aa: CASSMTEGAAEAFF; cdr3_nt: TGTGCCAGTAGTATGACAGAGGGGGCGGCTGAAGCTTTCTTT
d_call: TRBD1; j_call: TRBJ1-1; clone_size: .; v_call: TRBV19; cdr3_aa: CASSNRDRGEAFF; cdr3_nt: TGTGCCAGTAGTAACCGGGACAGGGGGGAAGCTTTCTTT
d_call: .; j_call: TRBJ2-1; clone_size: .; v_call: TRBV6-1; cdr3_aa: CASQGGWGEQFF; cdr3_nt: TGTGCCAGCCAGGGGGGGTGGGGTGAGCAGTTCTTC
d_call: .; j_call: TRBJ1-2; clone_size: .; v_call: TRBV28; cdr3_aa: CASSLRGDRYGYTF; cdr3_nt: TGTGCCAGCAGTTTAAGAGGGGATCGGTATGGCTACACCTTC
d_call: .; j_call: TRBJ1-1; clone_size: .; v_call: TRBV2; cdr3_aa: CASGDPYNPEAFF; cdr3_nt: TGTGCCAGCGGGGACCCCTACAACCCAGAAGCTTTCTTT
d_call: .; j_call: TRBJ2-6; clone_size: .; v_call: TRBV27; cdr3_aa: CASSTYRVSSSGANVLTF; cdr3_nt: TGTGCCAGCAGTACTTACAGGGTATCGTCCTCTGGGGCCAACGTCCTGACTTTC
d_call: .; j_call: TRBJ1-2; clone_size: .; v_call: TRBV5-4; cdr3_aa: CASSLAGRTFRGYTF; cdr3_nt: TGTGCCAGCAGCTTGGCTGGCAGAACGTTCCGTGGCTACACCTTC
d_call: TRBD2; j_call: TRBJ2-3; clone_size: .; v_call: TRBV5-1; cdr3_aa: CASSLLGTRSTDTQYF; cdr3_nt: TGCGCCAGCAGCTTGTTGGGGACTAGAAGCACAGATACGCAGTATTTT
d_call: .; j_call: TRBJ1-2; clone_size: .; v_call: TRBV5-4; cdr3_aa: CASTYAGGVISGYTF; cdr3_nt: TGTGCCAGCACCTACGCTGGGGGGGTTATTTCTGGCTACACCTTC
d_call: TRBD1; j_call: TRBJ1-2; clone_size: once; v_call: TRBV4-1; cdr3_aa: CASSSPARSHRGNYGYTF; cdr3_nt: TGCGCCAGCAGCTCACCGGCTAGGTCCCACAGGGGTAACTATGGCTACACCTTC
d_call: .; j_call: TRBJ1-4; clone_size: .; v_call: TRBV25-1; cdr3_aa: CATLNPGIGEKLFF; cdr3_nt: TGTGCCACCCTGAATCCGGGGATAGGTGAAAAACTGTTTTTT
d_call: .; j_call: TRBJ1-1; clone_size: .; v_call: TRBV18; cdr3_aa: CASSTNTEAFF; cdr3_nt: TGTGCCAGCTCAACGAACACTGAAGCTTTCTTT
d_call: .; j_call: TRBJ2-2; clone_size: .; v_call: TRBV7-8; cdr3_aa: CASSLSLSSNTGELFF; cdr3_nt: TGTGCCAGCAGCTTAAGCCTCTCCAGCAACACCGGGGAGCTGTTTTTT
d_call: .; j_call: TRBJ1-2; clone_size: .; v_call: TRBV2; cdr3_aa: CASTMGRSNYGYTF; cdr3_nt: TGTGCCAGCACCATGGGCAGGTCTAACTATGGCTACACCTTC